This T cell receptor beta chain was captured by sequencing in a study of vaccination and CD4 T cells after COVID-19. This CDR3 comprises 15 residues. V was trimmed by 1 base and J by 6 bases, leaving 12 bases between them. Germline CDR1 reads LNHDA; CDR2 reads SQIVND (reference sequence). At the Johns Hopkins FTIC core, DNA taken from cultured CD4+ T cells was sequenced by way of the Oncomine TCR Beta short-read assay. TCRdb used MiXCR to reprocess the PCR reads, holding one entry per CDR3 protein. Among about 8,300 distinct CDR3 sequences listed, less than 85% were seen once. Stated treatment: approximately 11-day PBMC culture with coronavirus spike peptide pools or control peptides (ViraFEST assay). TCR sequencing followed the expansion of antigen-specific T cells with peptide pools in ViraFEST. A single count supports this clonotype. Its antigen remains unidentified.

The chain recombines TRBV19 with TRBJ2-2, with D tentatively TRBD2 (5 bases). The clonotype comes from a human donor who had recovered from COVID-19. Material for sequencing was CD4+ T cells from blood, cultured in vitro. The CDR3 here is CASSIGLQRSGELFF. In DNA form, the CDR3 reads TGTGCCAGTAGTATAGGACTCCAGCGGTCCGGGGAGCTGTTTTTT.